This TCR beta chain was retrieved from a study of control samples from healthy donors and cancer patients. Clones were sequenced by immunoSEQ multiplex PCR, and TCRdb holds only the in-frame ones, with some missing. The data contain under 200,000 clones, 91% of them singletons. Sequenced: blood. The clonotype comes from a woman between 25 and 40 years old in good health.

For the CDR3, the DNA is TGTGCCAGCAGCATGATAGGGGTGGGTTCACCCCTCCACTTT. Translating gives CASSMIGVGSPLHF. V gene TRBV7-9 combines with J gene TRBJ1-6; D may be TRBD1 (5 bases). The CDR3 has 14 amino acids. The V gene's germline CDR1 is SEHNR and CDR2 FQNEAQ (reference sequence). With 5 bases removed from V and 9 bases from J, the gap between germline ends came to 14 bases.